This entry lists 10 T cell receptor beta chains sequenced from one sample in a study of shared clonotypes between healthy human individuals. Here immunoSEQ multiplex PCR was the method, and the copy in TCRdb shows in-frame clones only, minus some. Among around 700,000 clones, approximately 90% were seen once, and the ten largest hold approximately 22%. Terminally differentiated effector memory CD45RA+ cells were excluded by CCR7 positive selection of CD45RO-negative cells. The sample was naive CD8+ T cells sorted from blood. The receptors originated from a man aged 25 to 40 in good health.

The chain joins TRBV19 to TRBJ1-1, with D possibly matching TRBD1 (5 bases). Per the germline V gene, CDR1 is LNHDA and CDR2 is SQIVND (reference sequence). Trimming shortened V by 1 base and J by 5 bases, and 11 bases separated the two germline ends. This CDR3 contains 14 residues. The CDR3 loop is CASSIAGGWTEAFF. The CDR3 bases are TGTGCCAGTAGTATAGCGGGGGGTTGGACTGAAGCTTTCTTT.

This clone was observed a few times. V usage is TRBV10-2 and J usage is TRBJ2-2, with D perhaps TRBD2 (5 bases). This CDR3 comprises 12 residues. In germline, CDR1 is WSHSY, CDR2 SAAADI. Trimming removed 7 bases from V and 6 bases from J, with 9 bases in between. For the CDR3, the DNA is TGCGCCAGCAAATTTAGCGCCGGGGAGCTGTTTTTT. Translating it yields CASKFSAGELFF.

The chain combines TRBV29-1 with TRBJ2-7; 7 bases line up with TRBD2. V trimming: 7 bases; J trimming: 6 bases; junction bases outside the gene matches: 6. The germline gives CDR1 SQVTM, CDR2 ANQGSEA. This CDR3 is 11 amino acids long. The CDR3 DNA follows: TGCAGCGCCCGGGGGGTAGTCGAGCAGTACTTC. Its translation: CSARGVVEQYF.

The chain employs TRBV28 and TRBJ1-2, with a tentative D call TRBD1 (5 bases). The CDR3 runs 15 residues. CDR1 and CDR2 (germline): MDHEN, SYDVKM. Between the trimmed V and J ends, which lost 2 bases and 4 bases, there was a span of 14 bases. The CDR3: CASSLTFDRVYGYTF. Written as DNA, the CDR3 is TGTGCCAGCAGTTTAACGTTCGACAGAGTCTATGGCTACACCTTC.

This chain links TRBV28 with TRBJ1-1; a possible D gene is TRBD1 (6 bases). Germline CDR1 is MDHEN and CDR2 is SYDVKM. The CDR3 spans 15 residues. V was trimmed by 6 bases and J by 5 bases, leaving 19 bases between them. The CDR3 region is CASSPLSTGWTEAFF. CDR3 sequence (DNA): TGTGCCAGCAGCCCACTCTCGACAGGCTGGACTGAAGCTTTCTTT.

The chain combines TRBV5-4 with TRBJ1-1, with TRBD1 matching over 7 bases. CDR1 is SGHNT and CDR2 is YYREEE in the germline V gene (reference sequence). The CDR3 length is 15 residues. With V trimmed by 1 base and J by 3 bases, 6 bases remained unmatched. DNA of the CDR3: TGTGCCAGCAGCTTGACCGGGACAGCAGACACTGAAGCTTTCTTT. Translation: CASSLTGTADTEAFF. Full variable domain (rest looked up from reference TRBV5-4 and TRBJ1-1): ETGVTQSPTHLIKTRGQQVTLRCSSQSGHNTVSWYQQALGQGPQFIFQYYREEENGRGNFPPRFSGLQFPNYSSELNVNALELDDSALYLCASSLTGTADTEAFFGQGTRLTVV.

This clone was seen just once. The chain recombines TRBV4-2 with TRBJ2-2; 10 bases are shared with TRBD1. CDR1 and CDR2 (germline): LGHNA, YNFKEQ. With 0 bases clipped from V and 6 bases from J, the junction kept 7 bases outside the gene matches. The CDR3 is 17 amino acids. This CDR3 is CASSQERWTGGSGELFF. The CDR3 DNA sequence: TGTGCCAGCAGCCAAGAGCGGTGGACAGGGGGATCCGGGGAGCTGTTTTTT.

This sequence joins TRBV15 and TRBJ2-3, with D perhaps matching TRBD2 (5 bases). Trimming shortened V by 0 bases and J by 0 bases, and 7 bases separated the two germline ends. CDR3 size: 15 residues. Germline CDR1 is LNHNV and CDR2 is YYDKDF (reference sequence). In DNA, the CDR3 is TGTGCCACCAGCAGAGAAAAGCGGAGCACAGATACGCAGTATTTT. Residues: CATSREKRSTDTQYF.

This clone was seen just once. The same CDR3 can be traced to other DNA sequences in this sample. The chain couples TRBV4-1 to TRBJ1-2, with 7 bases identical to TRBD1. V trimming: 6 bases; J trimming: 4 bases; junction bases outside the gene matches: 8. The CDR3 loop spans 14 amino acids. The V gene's germline CDR1 is MGHRA and CDR2 YSYEKL. The CDR3 region has the DNA TGCGCCAGCAGTGTACCCGGGGACAGCTATGGCTACACCTTC. This encodes CASSVPGDSYGYTF.

The genes are TRBV28 and TRBJ1-5, with TRBD1 as a possible D gene (6 bases). The CDR3 totals 15 residues. Per the germline V gene, CDR1 is MDHEN and CDR2 is SYDVKM. V was pared by 3 bases and J by 2 bases, with 11 bases between. The CDR3 loop is CASSFLHRGNQPQHF. DNA of the CDR3: TGTGCCAGCAGTTTCCTACACAGGGGCAATCAGCCCCAGCATTTT. Complete variable domain (other parts from reference TRBV28 and TRBJ1-5): DVKVTQSSRYLVKRTGEKVFLECVQDMDHENMFWYRQDPGLGLRLIYFSYDVKMKEKGDIPEGYSVSREKKERFSLILESASTNQTSMYLCASSFLHRGNQPQHFGDGTRLSIL.